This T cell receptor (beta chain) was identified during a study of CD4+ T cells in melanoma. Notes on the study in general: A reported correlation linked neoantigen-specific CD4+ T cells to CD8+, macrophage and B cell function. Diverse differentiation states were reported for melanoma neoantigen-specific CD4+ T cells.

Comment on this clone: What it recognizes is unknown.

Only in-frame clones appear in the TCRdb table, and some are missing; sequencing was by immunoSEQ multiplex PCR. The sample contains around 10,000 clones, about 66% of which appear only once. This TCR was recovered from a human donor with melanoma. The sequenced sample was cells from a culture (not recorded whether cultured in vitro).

DNA of the CDR3: TGTGCTAGTGGTTTTACGGGTCCTGGGGACACTGAAGCTTTCTTT. Amino acids: CASGFTGPGDTEAFF. The chain joins TRBV12-5 to TRBJ1-1, with D unclear. Germline V gene data show CDR1 as LGHNT and CDR2 as FRNRAP. V was cut by 3 bases and J by 3 bases, with 14 bases left in between. This CDR3 spans 15 amino acids.